Listed below are T cell receptor beta chains from one sample, sequenced in a study of blood T cell repertoires in COVID-19. The protocol was immunoSEQ multiplex PCR, while the TCRdb copy is restricted to in-frame clones and leaves out a portion. The table has about 280,000 clones, roughly 85% seen once. Source material: PBMCs or T cells enriched from blood (not recorded which). Source of these receptors: a woman in her thirties or forties who had recovered from COVID-19. CDR3s include the opening cysteine and the closing phenylalanine or tryptophan. The D gene is left open where the match is weak. A row's size may be missing; if present it is once, few, many or a size class.

j_gene	abundance	d_gene	v_gene	CDR3aa	CDR3nt
TRBJ2-7	NA	TRBD2	TRBV4-2	CASSPRTSGSGASYEQYF	TGTGCCAGCAGCCCCCGGACTAGCGGGAGTGGGGCCTCCTACGAGCAGTACTTC
TRBJ1-2	NA	NA	TRBV29-1	CSVEETGRVYGYTF	TGCAGCGTTGAAGAAACAGGGAGGGTATATGGCTACACCTTC
TRBJ2-7	NA	NA	TRBV6-5	CASSYSLRDASYEQYF	TGTGCCAGCAGTTACTCACTACGGGATGCCTCCTACGAGCAGTACTTC
TRBJ2-3	NA	NA	TRBV24-1	CATSDLDSVNLKTQYF	TGTGCCACCAGTGATTTGGACTCCGTCAACTTAAAGACGCAGTATTTT
TRBJ1-2	NA	NA	TRBV28	CASSSGGYGYTF	TGTGCCAGCAGTTCAGGTGGTTATGGCTACACCTTC
TRBJ2-7	few	TRBD1	TRBV6-5	CASSWGQGYEQYF	TGTGCCAGCAGTTGGGGACAGGGCTACGAGCAGTACTTC
TRBJ1-3	NA	NA	TRBV6-5	CASSLGGRGNTIYF	TGTGCCAGCAGCCTCGGGGGGAGAGGAAACACCATATATTTT
TRBJ2-5	NA	NA	TRBV28	CASSSLGETQYF	TGTGCCAGCAGTTCCCTCGGAGAGACCCAGTACTTC
TRBJ1-5	NA	NA	TRBV20-1	CSASSGNQPQHF	TGCAGTGCTAGTTCGGGGAATCAGCCCCAGCATTTT
TRBJ2-7	NA	TRBD1	TRBV19	CASSEGAGNYEQYF	TGTGCCAGTAGTGAGGGGGCAGGGAACTACGAGCAGTACTTC
TRBJ1-2	NA	NA	TRBV6-6	CASSYAGADYGYTF	TGTGCCAGCAGTTACGCAGGGGCGGACTATGGCTACACCTTC
TRBJ2-7	NA	NA	TRBV20-1	CSAIQGFEQYF	TGCAGTGCAATCCAGGGGTTCGAGCAGTACTTC
TRBJ2-2	NA	NA	TRBV28	CATEGGRTTGELFF	TGTGCCACAGAGGGCGGGCGGACGACCGGGGAGCTGTTTTTT
TRBJ2-2	NA	NA	TRBV27	CASSSPMRRELFF	TGTGCCAGCAGTTCACCGATGCGGAGGGAGCTGTTTTTT
TRBJ1-5	NA	NA	TRBV27	CASSPSPDHSNQPQHF	TGTGCCAGCAGTCCTAGTCCCGACCATAGCAATCAGCCCCAGCATTTT
TRBJ2-7	NA	NA	TRBV28	CASSLGQSQQYF	TGTGCCAGCAGTTTAGGACAGAGCCAGCAGTACTTC
TRBJ1-4	NA	NA	TRBV27	CASSPNRQPRNEKLFF	TGTGCCAGCAGTCCTAATAGACAGCCGAGGAATGAAAAACTGTTTTTT